This T cell receptor beta chain was recorded in a study of T-cell reconstitution after alpha-beta-depleted transplantation in children. Overall study results and limits: T-cell numbers and diversity, one year after transplant, stemmed largely from T cells that were newly produced. The origin of high day-60 TCRbeta diversity in some patients lay in surviving recipient T cells and thymic progenitors. Reports say that about two months after transplant, the alpha-beta T cells came out of several hundred graft clones that had expanded.

This clonotype has ten or more counts. Its antigen is as yet unknown. Mismatch with germline at one junction end may stem from a read error. The CDR3 runs 15 residues. Germline V CDR1 and CDR2: MDHEN, SYDVKM. It was with unique molecular identifiers that the TCRbeta library was prepared. TCRdb recomputed calls from the PCR reads with MiXCR, one row per CDR3 protein. The repertoire holds over 150,000 distinct CDR3 sequences, with 11% as singletons. The chain joins TRBV28 to TRBJ2-6; unclear D gene. The sequences come from PBMCs, collected before TCRalphabeta/CD19-depleted stem cell transplant. The sequence was collected from a boy between 2 and 15 years old with acute myeloid leukemia, due to receive a stem cell transplant. CDR3 DNA: TGTGCCAGCAGAAGACCGGTCTCTGGGGTCAACGTCCTGACTTTC. Translated: CASRRPVSGVNVLTF. Together with reference TRBV28 and TRBJ2-6, the CDR3 gives the full variable domain: DVKVTQSSRYLVKRTGEKVFLECVQDMDHENMFWYRQDPGLGLRLIYFSYDVKMKEKGDIPEGYSVSREKKERFSLILESASTNQTSMYLCASRRPVSGVNVLTFGAGSRLTVL.